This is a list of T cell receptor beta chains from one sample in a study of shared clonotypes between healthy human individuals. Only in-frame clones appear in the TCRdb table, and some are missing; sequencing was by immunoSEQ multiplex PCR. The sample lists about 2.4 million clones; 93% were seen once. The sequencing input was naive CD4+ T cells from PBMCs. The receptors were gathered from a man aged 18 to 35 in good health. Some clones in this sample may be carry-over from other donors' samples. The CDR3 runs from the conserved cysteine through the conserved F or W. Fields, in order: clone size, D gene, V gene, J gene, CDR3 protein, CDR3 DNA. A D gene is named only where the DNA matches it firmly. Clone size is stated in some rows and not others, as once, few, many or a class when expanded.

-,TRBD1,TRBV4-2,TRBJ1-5,CASSQRTGGGSNQPQHF,TGTGCCAGCAGCCAACGGACAGGGGGTGGAAGCAATCAGCCCCAGCATTTT
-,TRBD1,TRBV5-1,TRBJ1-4,CASSSTGGSNEKLFF,TGCGCCAGCAGCTCTACAGGGGGCTCGAATGAAAAACTGTTTTTT
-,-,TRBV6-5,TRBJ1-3,CASSYSRTVRTIYF,TGTGCCAGCAGTTACTCGAGAACAGTTCGCACCATATATTTT
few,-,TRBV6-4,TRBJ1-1,CASRVHDGNTEAFF,TGTGCCAGCAGGGTACACGACGGGAACACTGAAGCTTTCTTT
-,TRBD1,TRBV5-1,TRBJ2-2,CASSLDRGNTGELFF,TGCGCCAGCAGCTTGGACAGGGGTAACACCGGGGAGCTGTTTTTT
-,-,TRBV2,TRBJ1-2,CASRATGFGGYTF,TGTGCCAGCAGGGCCACAGGGTTTGGCGGCTACACCTTC
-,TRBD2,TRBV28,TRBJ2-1,CASRAITSGLAEDEQFF,TGTGCCAGCAGGGCGATCACCTCGGGACTAGCAGAAGATGAGCAGTTCTTC
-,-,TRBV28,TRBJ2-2,CASESGGVYTGELFF,TGTGCCAGCGAATCCGGGGGAGTCTACACCGGGGAGCTGTTTTTT
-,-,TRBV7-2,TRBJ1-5,CASRLSGRSFNQPQHF,TGTGCCAGCAGGTTGTCCGGGAGATCCTTTAATCAGCCCCAGCATTTT
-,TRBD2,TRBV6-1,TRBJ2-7,CASSGLAGAREQYF,TGTGCCAGCAGCGGACTAGCGGGCGCGCGCGAGCAGTACTTC
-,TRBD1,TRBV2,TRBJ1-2,CASATSTGQGVDTF,TGTGCCAGCGCGACTAGCACGGGACAGGGGGTAGACACCTTC
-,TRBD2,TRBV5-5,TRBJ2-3,CASSGGLAGGPDTQYF,TGTGCCAGCAGCGGCGGACTGGCGGGAGGCCCAGATACGCAGTATTTT
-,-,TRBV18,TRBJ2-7,CASSPTGTANEQYF,TGTGCCAGCTCACCTACCGGGACGGCGAACGAGCAGTACTTC
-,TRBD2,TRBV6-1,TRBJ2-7,CASRRTSGNSYEQYF,TGTGCCAGCCGCAGGACTAGCGGGAACTCCTACGAGCAGTACTTC
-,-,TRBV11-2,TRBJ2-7,CASSSGSGAGTLNWGEQYF,TGTGCCAGCAGCTCCGGAAGCGGCGCAGGGACCCTAAACTGGGGGGAGCAGTACTTC
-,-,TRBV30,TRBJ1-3,CAWSVGAFSGNTIYF,TGTGCCTGGAGTGTTGGGGCGTTCTCTGGAAACACCATATATTTT
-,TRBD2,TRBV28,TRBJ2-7,CASSGSGRAYEQYF,TGTGCCAGCAGTGGTAGCGGGAGGGCCTACGAGCAGTACTTC
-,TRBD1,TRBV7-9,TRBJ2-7,CASSFDRDSYEQYF,TGTGCCAGCAGTTTCGACAGGGACAGCTACGAGCAGTACTTC
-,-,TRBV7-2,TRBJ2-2,CASSLVLTAGELFF,TGTGCCAGCAGCTTAGTATTGACAGCCGGGGAGCTGTTTTTT
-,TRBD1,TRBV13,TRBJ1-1,CASSSRQGMIFVNTEAFF,TGTGCCAGCAGCTCGCGACAGGGGATGATTTTCGTGAACACTGAAGCTTTCTTT